This TCR beta chain was captured in a study of brain T cells in children with intractable seizures. Profiled with immunoSEQ multiplex PCR; TCRdb holds only in-frame clones, not every one. The sample lists 62,000 or so clones; approximately 95% were seen once. V trimming: 1 base; J trimming: 4 bases; junction bases outside the gene matches: 6. The CDR3 length is 16 residues. Germline V CDR1 and CDR2: LGHDT, YNNKEL (reference sequence). The clonotype originates from a boy in the first two years of life with focal cortical dysplasia and intractable seizures. The chain couples TRBV3-1 (or the pseudogene TRBV3-2) to TRBJ2-1; the match to TRBD2 covers 8 bases. The sample in question was peripheral blood, obtained at surgery. The CDR3 coding sequence is TGTGCCAGCAGCCAAGTCGCACTAGCGGTATACAATGAGCAGTTCTTC. It encodes CASSQVALAVYNEQFF.